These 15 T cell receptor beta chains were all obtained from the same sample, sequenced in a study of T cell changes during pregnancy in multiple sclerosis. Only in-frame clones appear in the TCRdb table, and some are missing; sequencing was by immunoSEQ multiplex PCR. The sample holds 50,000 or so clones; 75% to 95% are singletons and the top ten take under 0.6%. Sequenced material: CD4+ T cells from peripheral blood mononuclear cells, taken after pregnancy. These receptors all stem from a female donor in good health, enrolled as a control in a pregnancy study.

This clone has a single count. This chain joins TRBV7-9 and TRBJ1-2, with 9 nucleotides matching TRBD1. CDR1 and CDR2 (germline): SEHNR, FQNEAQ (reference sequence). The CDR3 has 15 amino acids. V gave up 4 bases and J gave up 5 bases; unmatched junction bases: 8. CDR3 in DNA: TGTGCCAGCAGCTCTACACAGGGGGCGGTTTATGGCTACACCTTC. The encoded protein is CASSSTQGAVYGYTF.

The CDR3 coding sequence is TGTGCCAGCTGTTTGGATCCCTTCGGGGACTATGGCTACACCTTC. Protein: CASCLDPFGDYGYTF. The genes are TRBV19 and TRBJ1-2; D unclear. Germline V CDR1 and CDR2: LNHDA, SQIVND (reference sequence). This CDR3 region has 15 residues. Trimming took 9 bases from V and 3 from J, leaving 20 bases between them.

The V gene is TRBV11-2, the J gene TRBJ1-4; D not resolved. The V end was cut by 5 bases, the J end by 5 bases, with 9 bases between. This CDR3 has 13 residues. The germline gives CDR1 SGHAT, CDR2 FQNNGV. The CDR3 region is CASSRGLNEKLFF. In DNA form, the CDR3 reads TGTGCCAGCAGCCGGGGTCTGAATGAAAAACTGTTTTTT.

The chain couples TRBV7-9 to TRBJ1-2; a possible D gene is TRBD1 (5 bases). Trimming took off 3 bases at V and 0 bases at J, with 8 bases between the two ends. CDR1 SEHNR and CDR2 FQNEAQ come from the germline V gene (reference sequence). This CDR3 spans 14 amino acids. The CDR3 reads CASSFGGANYGYTF. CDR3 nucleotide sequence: TGTGCCAGCAGCTTCGGGGGTGCTAACTATGGCTACACCTTC.

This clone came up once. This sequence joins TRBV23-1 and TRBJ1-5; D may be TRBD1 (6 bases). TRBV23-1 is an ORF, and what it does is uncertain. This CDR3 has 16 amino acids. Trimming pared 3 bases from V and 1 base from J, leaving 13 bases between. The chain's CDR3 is CASSHGGLTSNQPQHF. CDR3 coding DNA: TGCGCCAGCAGTCACGGGGGGCTGACGAGCAATCAGCCCCAGCATTTT.

DNA for the CDR3: TGTGCCAGCAGCCCAGGGGGACACTATGGCTACACCTTC. Amino acids: CASSPGGHYGYTF. The chain carries TRBV27 and TRBJ1-2, with TRBD1 matching 7 bases. V gave up 6 bases and J gave up 3 bases; unmatched junction bases: 4. The CDR3 consists of 13 residues. Germline V gene data show CDR1 as MNHEY and CDR2 as SMNVEV (reference sequence).

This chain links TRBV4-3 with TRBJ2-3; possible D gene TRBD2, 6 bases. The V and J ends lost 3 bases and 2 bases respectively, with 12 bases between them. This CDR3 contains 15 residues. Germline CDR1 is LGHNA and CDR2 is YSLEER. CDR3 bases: TGCGCCAGCAGCCACTCGGGGGAGAACACAGATACGCAGTATTTT. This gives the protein CASSHSGENTDTQYF.

In nucleotides, the CDR3 is TGTGCCAGCAGTTACCCCGGACAGGGGGCGTCTCAGGTCTACACCTTC. As protein: CASSYPGQGASQVYTF. V usage is TRBV6-5 and J usage is TRBJ1-2, with TRBD1 matching over 11 bases. CDR3 size: 16 residues. Germline CDR1 MNHEY, CDR2 SVGAGI. V dropped 2 bases and J dropped 10; count of bases not matched to a gene: 12.

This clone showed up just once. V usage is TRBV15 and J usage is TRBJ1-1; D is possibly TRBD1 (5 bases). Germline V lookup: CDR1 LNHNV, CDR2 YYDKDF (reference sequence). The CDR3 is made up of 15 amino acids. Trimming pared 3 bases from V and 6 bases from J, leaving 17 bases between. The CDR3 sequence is CATSSSPFGASEAFF. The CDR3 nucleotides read TGTGCCACCAGCAGTTCCCCTTTTGGGGCGTCTGAAGCTTTCTTT.

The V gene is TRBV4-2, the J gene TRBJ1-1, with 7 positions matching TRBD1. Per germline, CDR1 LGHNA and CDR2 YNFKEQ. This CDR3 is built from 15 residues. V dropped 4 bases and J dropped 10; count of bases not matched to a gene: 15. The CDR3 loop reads CASSRSGTEIPAAFF. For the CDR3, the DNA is TGTGCCAGCAGCCGCTCCGGGACAGAAATCCCGGCAGCTTTCTTT.

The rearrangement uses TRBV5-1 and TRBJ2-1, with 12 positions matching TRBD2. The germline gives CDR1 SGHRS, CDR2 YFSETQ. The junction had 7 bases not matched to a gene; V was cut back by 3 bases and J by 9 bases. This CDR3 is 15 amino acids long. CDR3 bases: TGCGCCAGCAGCTATAGACTAGCGGGGGATTCTGAGCAGTTCTTC. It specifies CASSYRLAGDSEQFF.

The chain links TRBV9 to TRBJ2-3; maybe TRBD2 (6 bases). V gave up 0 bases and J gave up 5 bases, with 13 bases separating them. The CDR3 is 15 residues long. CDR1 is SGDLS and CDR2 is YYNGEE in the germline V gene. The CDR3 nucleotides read TGTGCCAGCAGCGTAGTAAGAGGGAGGCAAGATACGCAGTATTTT. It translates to CASSVVRGRQDTQYF.

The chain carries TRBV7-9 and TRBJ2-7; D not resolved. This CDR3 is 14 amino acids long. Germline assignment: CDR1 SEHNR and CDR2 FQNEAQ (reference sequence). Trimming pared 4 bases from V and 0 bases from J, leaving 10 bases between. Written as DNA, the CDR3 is TGTGCCAGCAGCTCTAAAGACATCTCCTACGAGCAGTACTTC. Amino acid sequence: CASSSKDISYEQYF.

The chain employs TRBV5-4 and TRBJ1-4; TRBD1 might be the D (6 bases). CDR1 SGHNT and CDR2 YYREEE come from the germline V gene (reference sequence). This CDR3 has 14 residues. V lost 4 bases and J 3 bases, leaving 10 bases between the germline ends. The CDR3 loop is CASSQQGSNEKLFF. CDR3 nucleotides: TGTGCCAGCAGCCAACAGGGATCTAATGAAAAACTGTTTTTT.

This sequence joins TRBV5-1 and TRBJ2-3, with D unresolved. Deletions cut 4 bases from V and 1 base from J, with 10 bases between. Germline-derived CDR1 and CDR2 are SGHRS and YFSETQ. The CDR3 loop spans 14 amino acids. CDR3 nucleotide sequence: TGCGCCAGCAGCCCCTCCCCCCGCACAGATACGCAGTATTTT. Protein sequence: CASSPSPRTDTQYF.